Listed below are T cell receptor beta chains from one sample, sequenced in a study of T cell changes during pregnancy in multiple sclerosis. The assay was immunoSEQ multiplex PCR, and TCRdb's table has in-frame clones only and misses some. The sample carries 45,000 to 50,000 clones, approximately 91% recorded once. Sequences were derived from CD8+ T cells from peripheral blood mononuclear cells, sampled after pregnancy. These receptors were obtained from a female donor with multiple sclerosis, enrolled in a pregnancy study. Both conserved end residues are part of each CDR3. D genes are given only for firm matches. Clone size is stated in some rows and not others, as once, few, many or a class when expanded.

j_call | v_call | clone_size | d_call | cdr3_nt | cdr3_aa
TRBJ2-3 | TRBV5-5 | NA | NA | TGTGCCACGGACTCGGCCCCGACTCGGCCCACAGATACGCAGTATTTT | CATDSAPTRPTDTQYF
TRBJ1-1 | TRBV7-9 | few | NA | TGTGCCAGCAGCCCGAGGGAACCTTACGCTGAAGCTTTCTTT | CASSPREPYAEAFF
TRBJ2-1 | TRBV4-1 | NA | NA | TGCGCCAGCAGTCCAAACGTGACTCCCCAGGGTGAGCAGTTCTTC | CASSPNVTPQGEQFF
TRBJ2-7 | TRBV4-1 | NA | NA | TGCGCCAGCAGCCAAGATTGGGCCGAATCCTACGAGCAGTACTTC | CASSQDWAESYEQYF
TRBJ2-7 | TRBV19 | once | TRBD2 | TGTGCCAGTAGTGACCAACTAGCGGGTTCTGACGAGCAGTACTTC | CASSDQLAGSDEQYF
TRBJ2-6 | TRBV6-1 | NA | TRBD2 | TGTGCCAGCAGTGAAAATCCGGGACTAGCGGTTCCGGGGGCCAACGTCCTGACTTTC | CASSENPGLAVPGANVLTF
TRBJ1-1 | TRBV11-2 | NA | NA | TGTGCCAGCAGCTTTCCGAGCACTGAAGCTTTCTTT | CASSFPSTEAFF
TRBJ1-1 | TRBV7-6 | NA | TRBD1 | TGTGCCAGCAGCCCGGGGACAGGGTGGGACACTGAAGCTTTCTTT | CASSPGTGWDTEAFF
TRBJ1-2 | TRBV7-9 | NA | NA | TGTGCCAGCAGCTTTGGTGAGGGCTCCTATGGCTACACCTTC | CASSFGEGSYGYTF
TRBJ2-1 | TRBV14 | once | TRBD2 | TGTGCCAGCAGCCCTACTAGCGGGGGGTCGGAGTCCTACAATGAGCAGTTCTTC | CASSPTSGGSESYNEQFF
TRBJ1-2 | TRBV2 | NA | TRBD1 | TGTGCTTTCGACGAGGGGGCGGACTATGGCTACACCTTC | CAFDEGADYGYTF
TRBJ2-1 | TRBV7-2 | NA | TRBD2 | TGTGCCAGCAGCTTAGGCTTAGCGGGGGGGCGTATCTACAATGAGCAGTTCTTC | CASSLGLAGGRIYNEQFF
TRBJ2-7 | TRBV5-1 | once | TRBD2 | TGCGCCAGCAGCTTGACTAGCGGGGACTACGAGCAGTACTTC | CASSLTSGDYEQYF
TRBJ2-7 | TRBV6-1 | NA | NA | TGTGCCAGCACCCCGGGGCCGGGAGTATACGAGCAGTACTTC | CASTPGPGVYEQYF
TRBJ2-2 | TRBV4-3 | NA | TRBD1 | TGCGCCAGCAGCCAAGATCTGGGACAGGGGTATAACACCGGGGAGCTGTTTTTT | CASSQDLGQGYNTGELFF
TRBJ2-7 | TRBV6-5 | NA | NA | TGTGCCAGCAGTAAAACAGGGACCGGGTACGAGCAGTACTTC | CASSKTGTGYEQYF
TRBJ1-1 | TRBV14 | NA | NA | TGTGCCAGCAGCCAAGCCACACAGGGGAACACTGAAGCTTTCTTT | CASSQATQGNTEAFF
TRBJ1-1 | TRBV19 | NA | TRBD1 | TGTGCCAGTAGCGTGACAGGGGGGGAAGCTTTCTTT | CASSVTGGEAFF
TRBJ2-5 | TRBV6-5 | NA | NA | TGTGCCAGCAGTCTCGCAGGGTTGGAGACCCAGTACTTC | CASSLAGLETQYF
TRBJ1-6 | TRBV6-6 | NA | TRBD1 | TGTGCCAGCAGTTACTCGACAGGGGTTAATTCACCCCTCCACTTT | CASSYSTGVNSPLHF
TRBJ2-1 | TRBV4-1 | once | NA | TGCGCCAGCAGCCAGAGGCGGGATTCGGCCCACAATGAGCAGTTCTTC | CASSQRRDSAHNEQFF
TRBJ2-5 | TRBV19 | NA | NA | TGTGCCAGTAGTATCGTAGACAGCCAGGAGACCCAGTACTTC | CASSIVDSQETQYF
TRBJ2-3 | TRBV13 | once | TRBD1 | TGTGCCAGCAGCGCCGAGGACAGGGGACCAGATACGCAGTATTTT | CASSAEDRGPDTQYF
TRBJ2-1 | TRBV11-2 | NA | NA | TGTGCCAGCAGCTTTAGGACTACTGCTGAGCAGTTCTTC | CASSFRTTAEQFF
TRBJ2-1 | TRBV27 | once | TRBD1 | TGTGCCAGCAGTTCCCGGGACAGGGGCAATGAGCAGTTCTTC | CASSSRDRGNEQFF
TRBJ1-3 | TRBV7-2 | NA | TRBD1 | TGTGCCAGCAGCCCGACAGGGATCTCTGGAAACACCATATATTTT | CASSPTGISGNTIYF
TRBJ2-3 | TRBV6-1 | NA | TRBD1 | TGTGCCAGCAGTGGGGGGACAGGGGGCGCGGATACGCAGTATTTT | CASSGGTGGADTQYF
TRBJ1-1 | TRBV7-6 | NA | NA | TGTGCCAGCAGCTTAGAGGGAGCCACTGAAGCTTTCTTT | CASSLEGATEAFF
TRBJ1-3 | TRBV6-1 | NA | TRBD1 | TGTGCCAGCAGTGAAGAGGGGACAGCTAACTCTGGAAACACCATATATTTT | CASSEEGTANSGNTIYF
TRBJ1-2 | TRBV6-5 | NA | NA | TGTGCCAGCAGTTACTCGAGGGAAAGCTATGGCTACACCTTC | CASSYSRESYGYTF
TRBJ1-4 | TRBV6-1 | NA | TRBD1 | TGTGCCAGCGGTCAAGGACAGGGAGGCGAAAAACTGTTTTTT | CASGQGQGGEKLFF
TRBJ1-2 | TRBV9 | NA | TRBD1 | TGTGCCAGCAGCGCACAGGGGTATGGCTACACCTTC | CASSAQGYGYTF
TRBJ1-4 | TRBV12-5 | NA | NA | TGTGCTAGTGGTCTAGAAGCAACTAATGAAAAACTGTTTTTT | CASGLEATNEKLFF
TRBJ2-3 | TRBV6-5 | NA | TRBD2 | TGTGCCAGCAGTCCACTAGCGGGGGGCGCAGATACGCAGTATTTT | CASSPLAGGADTQYF
TRBJ1-2 | TRBV27 | once | TRBD1 | TGTGCCAGCAGTGGAGACAGGGGGTCTAACTATGGCTACACCTTC | CASSGDRGSNYGYTF
TRBJ1-2 | TRBV19 | NA | NA | TGTGCCAGTAGCCCGGCGGGGGATGGCTATGGCTACACCTTC | CASSPAGDGYGYTF
TRBJ2-7 | TRBV5-1 | NA | NA | TGCGCCAGCAGCTTGAAATCAGGAACCGTCTACGAGCAGTACTTC | CASSLKSGTVYEQYF
TRBJ2-7 | TRBV27 | NA | TRBD2 | TGTGCCAGCAGTTTCGGACTAGCGGAATCCTACGAGCAGTACTTC | CASSFGLAESYEQYF
TRBJ1-2 | TRBV29-1 | NA | TRBD1 | TGCAGCGTTGAAGATTCGGATGGACAGGAGAACTATGGCTACACCTTC | CSVEDSDGQENYGYTF
TRBJ2-1 | TRBV11-2 | NA | NA | TGTGCCAGCAGCTCCCAGGGAAGCGCCCTCCCGGAGCAGTTCTTC | CASSSQGSALPEQFF
TRBJ2-5 | TRBV9 | once | NA | TGTGCCAGCAGCGTGAGGGGTTGGGGGGGGGCGGAGGAGACCCAGTACTTC | CASSVRGWGGAEETQYF